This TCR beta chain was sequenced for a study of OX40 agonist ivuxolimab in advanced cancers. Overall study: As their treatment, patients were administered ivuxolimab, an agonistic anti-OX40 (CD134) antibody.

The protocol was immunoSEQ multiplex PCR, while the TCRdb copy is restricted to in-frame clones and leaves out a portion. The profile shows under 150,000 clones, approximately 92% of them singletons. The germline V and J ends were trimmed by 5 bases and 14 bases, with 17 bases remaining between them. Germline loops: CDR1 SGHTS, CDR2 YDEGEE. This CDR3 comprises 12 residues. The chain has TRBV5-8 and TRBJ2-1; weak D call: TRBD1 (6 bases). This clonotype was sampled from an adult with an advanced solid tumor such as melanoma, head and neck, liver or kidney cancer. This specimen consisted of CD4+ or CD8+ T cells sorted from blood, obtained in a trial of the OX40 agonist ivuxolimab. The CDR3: CASRLGRDMEFF. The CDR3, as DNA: TGTGCCAGCAGATTAGGTCGGGACATGGAGTTCTTC.